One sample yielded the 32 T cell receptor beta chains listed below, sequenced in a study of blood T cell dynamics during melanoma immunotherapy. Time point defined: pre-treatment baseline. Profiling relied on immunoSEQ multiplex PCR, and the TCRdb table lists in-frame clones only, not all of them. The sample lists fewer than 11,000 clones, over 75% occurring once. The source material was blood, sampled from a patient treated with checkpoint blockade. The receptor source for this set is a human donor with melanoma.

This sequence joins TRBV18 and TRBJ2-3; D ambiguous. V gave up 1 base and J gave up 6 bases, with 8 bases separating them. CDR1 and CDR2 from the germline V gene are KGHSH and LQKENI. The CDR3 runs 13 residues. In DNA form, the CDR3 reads TGTGCCAGCTCACCACTTCCCCAGGATACGCAGTATTTT. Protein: CASSPLPQDTQYF. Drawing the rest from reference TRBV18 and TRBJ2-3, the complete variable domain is NAGVMQNPRHLVRRRGQEARLRCSPMKGHSHVYWYRQLPEEGLKFMVYLQKENIIDESGMPKERFSAEFPKEGPSILRIQQVVRGDSAAYFCASSPLPQDTQYFGPGTRLTVL.

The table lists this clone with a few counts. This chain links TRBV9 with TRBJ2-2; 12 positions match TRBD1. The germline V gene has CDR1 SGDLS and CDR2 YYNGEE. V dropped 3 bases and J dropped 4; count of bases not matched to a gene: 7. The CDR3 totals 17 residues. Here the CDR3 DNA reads TGTGCCAGCAGCGAGGGACAGGGGGCGGTTGTCACCGGGGAGCTGTTTTTT. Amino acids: CASSEGQGAVVTGELFF.

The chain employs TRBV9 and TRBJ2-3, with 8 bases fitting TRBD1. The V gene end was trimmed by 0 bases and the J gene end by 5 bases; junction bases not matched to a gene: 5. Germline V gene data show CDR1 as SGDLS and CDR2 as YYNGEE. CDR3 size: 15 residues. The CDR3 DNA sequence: TGTGCCAGCAGCGTAGCAGGGGGCGCGGTAGATACGCAGTATTTT. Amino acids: CASSVAGGAVDTQYF.

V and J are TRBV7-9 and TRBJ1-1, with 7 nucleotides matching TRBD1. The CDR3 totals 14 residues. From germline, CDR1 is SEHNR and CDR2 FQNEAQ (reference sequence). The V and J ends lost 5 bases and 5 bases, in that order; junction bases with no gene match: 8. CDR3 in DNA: TGTGCCAGCAGCGAGCAGGGGGAGGGGACTGAAGCTTTCTTT. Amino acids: CASSEQGEGTEAFF.

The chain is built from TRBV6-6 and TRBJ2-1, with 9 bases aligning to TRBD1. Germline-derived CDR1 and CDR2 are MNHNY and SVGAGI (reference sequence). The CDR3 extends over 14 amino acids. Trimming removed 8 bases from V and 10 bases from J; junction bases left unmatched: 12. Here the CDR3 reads CASWDRDLTQEQFF. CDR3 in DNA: TGTGCCAGCTGGGACAGGGATCTGACTCAGGAGCAGTTCTTC.

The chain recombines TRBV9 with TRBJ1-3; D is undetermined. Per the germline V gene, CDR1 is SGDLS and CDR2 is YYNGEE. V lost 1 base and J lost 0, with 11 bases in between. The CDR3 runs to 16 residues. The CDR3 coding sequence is TGTGCCAGCAGCGTACTCGACACGAGCTCTGGAAACACCATATATTTT. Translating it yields CASSVLDTSSGNTIYF.

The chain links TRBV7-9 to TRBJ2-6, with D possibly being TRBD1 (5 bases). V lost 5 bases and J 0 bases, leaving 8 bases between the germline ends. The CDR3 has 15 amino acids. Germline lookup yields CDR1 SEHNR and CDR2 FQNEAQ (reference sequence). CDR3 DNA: TGTGCCAGCAGCCACAGGACCTCTGGGGCCAACGTCCTGACTTTC. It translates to CASSHRTSGANVLTF. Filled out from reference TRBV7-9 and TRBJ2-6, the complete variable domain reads DTGVSQNPRHKITKRGQNVTFRCDPISEHNRLYWYRQTLGQGPEFLTYFQNEAQLEKSRLLSDRFSAERPKGSFSTLEIQRTEQGDSAMYLCASSHRTSGANVLTFGAGSRLTVL.

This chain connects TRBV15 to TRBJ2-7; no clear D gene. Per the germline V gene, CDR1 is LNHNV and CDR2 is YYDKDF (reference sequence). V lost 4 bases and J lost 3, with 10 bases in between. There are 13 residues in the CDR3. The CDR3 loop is CATSMELGYEQYF. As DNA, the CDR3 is TGTGCCACCAGCATGGAGTTAGGCTACGAGCAGTACTTC.

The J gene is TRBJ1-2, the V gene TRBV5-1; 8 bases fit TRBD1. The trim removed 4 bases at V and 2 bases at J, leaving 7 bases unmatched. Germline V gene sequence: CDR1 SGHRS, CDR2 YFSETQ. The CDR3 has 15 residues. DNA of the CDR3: TGCGCCAGCAGCCTCCCTGACAGGGGAAACTATGGCTACACCTTC. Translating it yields CASSLPDRGNYGYTF.

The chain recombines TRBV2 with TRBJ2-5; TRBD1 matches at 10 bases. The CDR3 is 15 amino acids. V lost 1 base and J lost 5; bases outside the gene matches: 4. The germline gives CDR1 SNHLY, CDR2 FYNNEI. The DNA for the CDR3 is TGTGCCAGCAGTGAAGGGACAGGGGGTAAGGAGACCCAGTACTTC. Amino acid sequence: CASSEGTGGKETQYF.

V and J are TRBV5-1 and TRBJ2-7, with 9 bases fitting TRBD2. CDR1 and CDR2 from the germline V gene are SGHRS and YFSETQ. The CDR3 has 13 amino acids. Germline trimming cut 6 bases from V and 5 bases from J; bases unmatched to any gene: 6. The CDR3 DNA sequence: TGCGCCAGCACAAGCGGGAGGATCAACGAGCAGTACTTC. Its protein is CASTSGRINEQYF.

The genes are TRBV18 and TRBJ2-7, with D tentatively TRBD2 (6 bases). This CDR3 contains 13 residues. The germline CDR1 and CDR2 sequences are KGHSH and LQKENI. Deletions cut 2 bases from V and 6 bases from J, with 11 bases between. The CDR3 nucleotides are TGTGCCAGCTCACCAGGGGGGAGCCGCGAGCAGTACTTC. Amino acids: CASSPGGSREQYF.

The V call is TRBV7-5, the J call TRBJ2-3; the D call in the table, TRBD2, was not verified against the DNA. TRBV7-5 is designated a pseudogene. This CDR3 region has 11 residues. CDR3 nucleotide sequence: TGTGCCCGTCACCCGAGCGGGAGTTGGTATTTT. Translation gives CARHPSGSWYF.

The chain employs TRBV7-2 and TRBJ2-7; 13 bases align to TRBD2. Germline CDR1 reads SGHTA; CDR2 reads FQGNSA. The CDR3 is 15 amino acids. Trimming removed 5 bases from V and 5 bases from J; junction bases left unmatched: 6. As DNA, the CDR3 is TGTGCCAGCAGCCTCTGGACTAGCGGGAGTGACGAGCAGTACTTC. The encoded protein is CASSLWTSGSDEQYF.

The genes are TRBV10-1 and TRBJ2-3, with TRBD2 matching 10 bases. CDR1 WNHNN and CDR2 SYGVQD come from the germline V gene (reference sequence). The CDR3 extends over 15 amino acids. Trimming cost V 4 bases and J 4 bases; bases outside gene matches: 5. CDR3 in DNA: TGCGCCAGCAGTGCATCTAGCGGGAGCGCAGATACGCAGTATTTT. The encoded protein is CASSASSGSADTQYF.

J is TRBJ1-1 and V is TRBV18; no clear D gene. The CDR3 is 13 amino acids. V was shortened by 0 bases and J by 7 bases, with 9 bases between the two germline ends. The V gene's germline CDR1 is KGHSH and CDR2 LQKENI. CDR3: CASSPPTGIEAFF. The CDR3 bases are TGTGCCAGCTCACCACCGACCGGAATTGAAGCTTTCTTT.

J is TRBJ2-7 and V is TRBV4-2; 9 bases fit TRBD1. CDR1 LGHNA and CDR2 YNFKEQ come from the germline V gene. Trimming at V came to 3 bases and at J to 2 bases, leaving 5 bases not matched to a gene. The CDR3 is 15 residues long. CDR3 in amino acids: CASSHPGQGPYEQYF. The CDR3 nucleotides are TGTGCCAGCAGCCACCCGGGACAGGGCCCCTACGAGCAGTACTTC.

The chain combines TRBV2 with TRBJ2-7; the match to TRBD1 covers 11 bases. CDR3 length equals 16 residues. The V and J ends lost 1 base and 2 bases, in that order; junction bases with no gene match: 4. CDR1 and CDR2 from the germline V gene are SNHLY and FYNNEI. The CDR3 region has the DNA TGTGCCAGCAGTGAAGGGGGACAGGGGGGACCCTACGAGCAGTACTTC. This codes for CASSEGGQGGPYEQYF.

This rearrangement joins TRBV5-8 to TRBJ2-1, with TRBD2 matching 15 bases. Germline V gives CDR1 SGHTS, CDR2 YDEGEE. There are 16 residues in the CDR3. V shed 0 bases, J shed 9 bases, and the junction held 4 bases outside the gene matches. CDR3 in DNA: TGTGCCAGCAGCTTGGTTGGGACTAGCGGGAGGACTGAGCAGTTCTTC. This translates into CASSLVGTSGRTEQFF.

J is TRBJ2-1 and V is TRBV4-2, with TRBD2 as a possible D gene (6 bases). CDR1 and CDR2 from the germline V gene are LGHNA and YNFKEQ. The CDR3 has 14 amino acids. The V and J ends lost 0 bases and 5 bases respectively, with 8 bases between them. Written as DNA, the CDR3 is TGTGCCAGCAGCCAAGACGTAGCGGACAATGAGCAGTTCTTC. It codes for CASSQDVADNEQFF.

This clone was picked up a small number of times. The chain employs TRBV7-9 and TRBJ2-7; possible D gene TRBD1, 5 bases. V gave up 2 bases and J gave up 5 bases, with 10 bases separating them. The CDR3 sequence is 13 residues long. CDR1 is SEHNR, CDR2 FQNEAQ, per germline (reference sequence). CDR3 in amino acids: CASSLSAGHEQYF. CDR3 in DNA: TGTGCCAGCAGCTTAAGCGCAGGGCACGAGCAGTACTTC.

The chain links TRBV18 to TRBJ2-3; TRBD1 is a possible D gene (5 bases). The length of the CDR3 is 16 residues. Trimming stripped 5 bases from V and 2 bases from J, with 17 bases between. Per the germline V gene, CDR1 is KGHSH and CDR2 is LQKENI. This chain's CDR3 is CASSARQGSYTDTQYF. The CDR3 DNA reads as TGTGCCAGCTCAGCTAGGCAGGGATCCTACACAGATACGCAGTATTTT.

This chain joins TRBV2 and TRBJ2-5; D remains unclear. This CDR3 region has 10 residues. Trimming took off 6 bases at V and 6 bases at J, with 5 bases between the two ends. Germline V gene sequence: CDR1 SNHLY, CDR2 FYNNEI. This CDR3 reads CASREKTQYF. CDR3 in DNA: TGTGCCAGCAGGGAGAAGACCCAGTACTTC. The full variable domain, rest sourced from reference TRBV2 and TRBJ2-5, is EPEVTQTPSHQVTQMGQEVILRCVPISNHLYFYWYRQILGQKVEFLVSFYNNEISEKSEIFDDQFSVERPDGSNFTLKIRSTKLEDSAMYFCASREKTQYFGPGTRLLVL.

For the CDR3, the DNA is TGTGCCAGTAGTATAAGGGACTCGGAGACCCAGTACTTC. Translation: CASSIRDSETQYF. The J gene is TRBJ2-5, the V gene TRBV19, with a weak D call TRBD2 (6 bases). The CDR3 spans 13 residues. The germline V gene has CDR1 LNHDA and CDR2 SQIVND (reference sequence). V shed 2 bases and J shed 5 bases, with 9 bases lying between them.

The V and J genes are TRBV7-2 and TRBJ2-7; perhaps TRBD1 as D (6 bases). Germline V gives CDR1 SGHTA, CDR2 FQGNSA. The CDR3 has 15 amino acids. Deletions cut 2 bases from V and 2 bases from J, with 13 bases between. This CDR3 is CASSLTGTQAYEQYF. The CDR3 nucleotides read TGTGCCAGCAGCTTAACCGGGACACAGGCCTACGAGCAGTACTTC.

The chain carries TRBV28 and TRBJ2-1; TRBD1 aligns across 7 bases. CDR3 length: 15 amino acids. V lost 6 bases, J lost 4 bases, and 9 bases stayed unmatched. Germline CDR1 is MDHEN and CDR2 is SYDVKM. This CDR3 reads CASSTPGTVYNEQFF. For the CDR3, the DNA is TGTGCCAGCAGCACTCCCGGGACAGTTTACAATGAGCAGTTCTTC.

CDR3 sequence (DNA): TGTGCCAGCAGCCCCGCCGTTGGGGTACAGCCCCAGCATTTT. The encoded protein is CASSPAVGVQPQHF. The rearrangement links TRBV5-5 to TRBJ1-5; the D is unclear. Germline V gene sequence: CDR1 SGHKS, CDR2 YYEKEE (reference sequence). V was clipped by 4 bases and J by 7 bases, with 15 bases between them. The CDR3 totals 14 residues.

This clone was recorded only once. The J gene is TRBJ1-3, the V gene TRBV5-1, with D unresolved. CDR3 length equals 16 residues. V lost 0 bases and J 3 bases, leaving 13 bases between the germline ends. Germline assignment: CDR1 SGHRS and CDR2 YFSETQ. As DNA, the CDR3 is TGCGCCAGCAGCTTGGGGGCCACGGCAGGTGGAAACACCATATATTTT. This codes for CASSLGATAGGNTIYF.

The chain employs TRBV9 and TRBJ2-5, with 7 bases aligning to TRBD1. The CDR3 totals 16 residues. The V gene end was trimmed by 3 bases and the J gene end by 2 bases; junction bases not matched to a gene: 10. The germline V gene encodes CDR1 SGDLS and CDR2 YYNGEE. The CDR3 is CASSASQQGTQETQYF. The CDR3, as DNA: TGTGCCAGCAGCGCATCGCAACAGGGGACACAAGAGACCCAGTACTTC.

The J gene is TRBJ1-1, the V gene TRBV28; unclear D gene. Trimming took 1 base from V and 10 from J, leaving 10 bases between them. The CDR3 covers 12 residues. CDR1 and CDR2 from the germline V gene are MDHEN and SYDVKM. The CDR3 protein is CASSLSGRVAFF. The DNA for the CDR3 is TGTGCCAGCAGTTTATCGGGAAGGGTAGCTTTCTTT. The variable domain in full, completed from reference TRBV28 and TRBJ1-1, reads DVKVTQSSRYLVKRTGEKVFLECVQDMDHENMFWYRQDPGLGLRLIYFSYDVKMKEKGDIPEGYSVSREKKERFSLILESASTNQTSMYLCASSLSGRVAFFGQGTRLTVV.

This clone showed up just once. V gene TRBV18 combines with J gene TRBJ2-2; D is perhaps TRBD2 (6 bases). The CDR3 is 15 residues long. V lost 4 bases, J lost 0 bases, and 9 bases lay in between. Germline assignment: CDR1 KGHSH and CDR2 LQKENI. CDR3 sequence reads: CASSRTGANTGELFF. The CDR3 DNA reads TGTGCCAGCTCACGGACGGGGGCGAACACCGGGGAGCTGTTTTTT.

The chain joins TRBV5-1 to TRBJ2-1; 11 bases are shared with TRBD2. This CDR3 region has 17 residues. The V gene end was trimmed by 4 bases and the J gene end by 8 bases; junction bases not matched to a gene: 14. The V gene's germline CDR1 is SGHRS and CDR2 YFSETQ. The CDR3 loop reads CASSPTLAGGPSDEQFF. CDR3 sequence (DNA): TGCGCCAGCAGCCCGACGTTAGCGGGAGGGCCGTCCGATGAGCAGTTCTTC.